The 28 T cell receptor beta chains reported below all come from one sample, sequenced in a study of T cells in Graves' hyperthyroidism and ophthalmopathy. RNA transcripts provided the source from which TCR beta CDR3 regions were amplified. A first-round RT-PCR of the TCR CDR3 used the HTBI primer set. TCRdb passed the multiplex PCR reads through MiXCR, listing each CDR3 protein once. This table holds about 740,000 distinct CDR3 sequences, about 14% found once. The specimen was blood. The receptors were sampled from a woman aged 18-30 years with Graves' hyperthyroidism.

This clonotype turned up a few times. The CDR3 is CSALGLAGVLSSYNEQFF. The CDR3 DNA reads TGCAGTGCTCTCGGACTAGCGGGAGTACTTAGCTCCTACAATGAGCAGTTCTTC. The chain joins TRBV20-1 to TRBJ2-1; TRBD2 matches at 13 bases. Germline CDR1 is DFQATT and CDR2 is SNEGSKA (reference sequence). Trimming cost V 5 bases and J 0 bases; bases outside gene matches: 10. The CDR3 loop spans 18 amino acids.

This clonotype was picked up many times. The V and J genes are TRBV6-2 or TRBV6-3 and TRBJ2-7; maybe TRBD1 (6 bases). The germline CDR1 and CDR2 sequences are MNHEY and SVGEGT. With 4 bases removed from V and 2 bases from J, the gap between germline ends came to 15 bases. The CDR3 is 15 amino acids. CDR3: CASSSQGTRPYEQYF. The CDR3 DNA sequence: TGTGCCAGCAGTTCACAGGGTACGAGGCCCTACGAGCAGTACTTC.

This clonotype was seen only a few times. The V and J genes are TRBV20-1 and TRBJ2-7; 7 bases map to TRBD1. CDR3 length equals 13 residues. The V gene end was trimmed by 5 bases and the J gene end by 7 bases; junction bases not matched to a gene: 11. The germline gives CDR1 DFQATT, CDR2 SNEGSKA (reference sequence). Here the CDR3 DNA reads TGCAGTGCTGAAACAGGGGTGCATAGTGAGCAGTACTTC. The encoded protein is CSAETGVHSEQYF.

The gene calls are TRBV29-1 and TRBJ1-1; D uncertain. V shed 4 bases and J shed 0 bases, with 6 bases lying between them. Germline V lookup: CDR1 SQVTM, CDR2 ANQGSEA. The CDR3 covers 12 residues. The CDR3 DNA reads TGCAGCGTTGCTCATATGAACACTGAAGCTTTCTTT. Translating it yields CSVAHMNTEAFF.

The CDR3 loop is CASASRAANTGELFF. In DNA, the CDR3 is TGTGCCAGCGCCTCCCGAGCGGCTAACACCGGGGAGCTGTTTTTT. The genes are TRBV12-3 or TRBV12-4 and TRBJ2-2; D possibly corresponds to TRBD2 (5 bases). V was pared by 8 bases and J by 2 bases, with 15 bases between. The CDR3 is 15 amino acids.

This clonotype was observed many times. The gene calls are TRBV7-3 and TRBJ2-7; 8 positions match TRBD1. This CDR3 has 13 amino acids. The V segment lost 5 bases and the J segment 8 bases; nucleotides outside the gene matches: 8. CDR1 is SGHTA and CDR2 is FQGTGA in the germline V gene. CDR3 residues: CASSGDDRGKQYF. The DNA of the CDR3 is TGTGCCAGCAGCGGTGATGACAGGGGAAAGCAGTACTTC.

In this sample, this clonotype turned up many times. The chain is built from TRBV7-2 and TRBJ2-1, with 11 bases lining up with TRBD2. This CDR3 region has 17 residues. The germline V gene encodes CDR1 SGHTA and CDR2 FQGNSA. J gave up 6 bases and V 5 bases, and 12 bases lay outside the gene matches. CDR3 sequence: CASSPRPLAGGLNEQFF. The CDR3 DNA reads TGTGCCAGCAGCCCTAGGCCCCTAGCGGGAGGCCTCAATGAGCAGTTCTTC.

The V call is TRBV29-1, the J call TRBJ2-2, with a tentative D call TRBD2 (6 bases). Germline assignment: CDR1 SQVTM and CDR2 ANQGSEA. V was clipped by 5 bases and J by 6 bases, with 10 bases between them. The CDR3 is 12 amino acids. CDR3 sequence reads: CSVRGSSGELFF. CDR3 DNA sequence: TGCAGCGTTCGGGGGTCTTCCGGGGAGCTGTTTTTT.

The chain has TRBV7-2 and TRBJ1-2; D not certain. CDR1 SGHTA and CDR2 FQGNSA come from the germline V gene. The CDR3 runs to 13 residues. V was shortened by 0 bases and J by 7 bases, with 9 bases between the two germline ends. The CDR3 protein is CASSLARGSGYTF. The CDR3 DNA is TGTGCCAGCAGCTTAGCGCGAGGAAGTGGCTACACCTTC. The entire variable domain, with the rest obtained from reference TRBV7-2 and TRBJ1-2, is as follows: GAGVSQSPSNKVTEKGKDVELRCDPISGHTALYWYRQSLGQGLEFLIYFQGNSAPDKSGLPSDRFSAERTGGSVSTLTIQRTQQEDSAVYLCASSLARGSGYTFGSGTRLTVV.

This clonotype has ten or more counts. The V call is TRBV27, the J call TRBJ1-5; D is perhaps TRBD1 (6 bases). From germline, CDR1 is MNHEY and CDR2 SMNVEV (reference sequence). Trimming stripped 8 bases from V and 7 bases from J, with 15 bases between. The CDR3 runs to 13 residues. As DNA, the CDR3 is TGTGCCAGCGGTTACAGGGCGCGGCAGCCCCAGCATTTT. This translates into CASGYRARQPQHF.

J is TRBJ2-7 and V is TRBV2; 7 positions match TRBD1. There are 15 residues in the CDR3. CDR1 is SNHLY, CDR2 FYNNEI, per germline. V trimming: 7 bases; J trimming: 0 bases; junction bases outside the gene matches: 9. CDR3 coding DNA: TGTGCCAGCATAGGAGGACAGGACATCTCCTACGAGCAGTACTTC. Translated, it gives CASIGGQDISYEQYF.

This clonotype showed up many times. The chain combines TRBV12-3 or TRBV12-4 with TRBJ2-7, with 7 bases fitting TRBD2. CDR3 length equals 14 residues. V was pared by 5 bases and J by 4 bases, with 8 bases of the junction left unmatched. CDR3 nucleotides: TGTGCCAGCAGTGGCGGGGGATTCGGATACGAGCAGTACTTC. Encoded protein: CASSGGGFGYEQYF.

The chain combines TRBV6-2 or TRBV6-3 with TRBJ2-3; the match to TRBD1 covers 8 bases. With V trimmed by 5 bases and J by 5 bases, 9 bases remained unmatched. This CDR3 is built from 15 residues. Germline lookup yields CDR1 MNHEY and CDR2 SVGEGT. The chain's CDR3 is CASSPPGQAVDTQYF. The CDR3, as DNA: TGTGCCAGCAGTCCTCCGGGACAGGCGGTAGATACGCAGTATTTT.

This clonotype has ten or more counts. The chain combines TRBV13 with TRBJ2-1; 15 nucleotides line up with TRBD2. The CDR3 has 17 amino acids. Germline V gene sequence: CDR1 PRHDT, CDR2 FYEKMQ (reference sequence). V was clipped by 5 bases and J by 3 bases; unmatched bases: 5. Written as DNA, the CDR3 is TGTGCCAGCAGCCTGGGACTAGCGGGAGGTAACTACAATGAGCAGTTCTTC. This sequence encodes CASSLGLAGGNYNEQFF.

In its sample, this clonotype was seen many times. The chain carries TRBV10-3 and TRBJ1-1; possible D gene TRBD1, 6 bases. CDR3 size: 14 residues. Trimming left V 6 bases short and J 0 bases short, with 11 bases between. Per germline, CDR1 ENHRY and CDR2 SYGVKD. DNA of the CDR3: TGTGCCATCAGCCGGACAGAGATGAACACTGAAGCTTTCTTT. It specifies CAISRTEMNTEAFF.

This clonotype was observed many times. This CDR3 is CASTYSGGPNGYNEQFF. CDR3 DNA: TGTGCCAGCACCTACTCCGGAGGGCCTAACGGCTACAATGAGCAGTTCTTC. This chain uses TRBV13 with TRBJ2-1; tentatively, D is TRBD2 (6 bases). V shed 7 bases and J shed 3 bases, with 22 bases lying between them. Germline V CDR1 and CDR2: PRHDT, FYEKMQ (reference sequence). The length of the CDR3 is 17 residues.

This chain uses TRBV29-1 with TRBJ2-7; tentatively, D is TRBD1 or TRBD2 (6 bases each). With 3 bases removed from V and 6 bases from J, the gap between germline ends came to 15 bases. Germline V gene data show CDR1 as SQVTM and CDR2 as ANQGSEA. This CDR3 comprises 13 residues. This chain's CDR3 is CSVDRQGTREQYF. As DNA, the CDR3 is TGCAGCGTTGACCGGCAGGGGACTCGCGAGCAGTACTTC.

This clonotype has ten or more counts. V usage is TRBV18 and J usage is TRBJ1-1; the D is unclear. This CDR3 spans 13 amino acids. V was cut by 6 bases and J by 4 bases, with 12 bases left in between. Germline loops: CDR1 KGHSH, CDR2 LQKENI. CDR3 in DNA: TGTGCCAGCTCCCCTCCGGGGTTCACTGAAGCTTTCTTT. Its protein product is CASSPPGFTEAFF.

The rearrangement links TRBV7-9 to TRBJ2-1; 8 bases are a match to TRBD1. After removal of 7 bases from V and 2 bases from J, the junction contained 4 bases not matched to a gene. Germline V lookup: CDR1 SEHNR, CDR2 FQNEAQ (reference sequence). The CDR3 contains 14 residues. DNA of the CDR3: TGTGCCAGCACCGGACAGGGACCCTACAATGAGCAGTTCTTC. Translation: CASTGQGPYNEQFF.

This clonotype was counted ten times or more. The V and J genes are TRBV12-3 or TRBV12-4 and TRBJ2-1, with D tentatively TRBD2 (6 bases). The length of the CDR3 is 15 residues. With 1 base removed from V and 10 bases from J, the gap between germline ends came to 17 bases. For the CDR3, the DNA is TGTGCCAGCAGTTTAGGACAGAGCCGCCGGGAGGAGCAGTTCTTC. Protein sequence: CASSLGQSRREEQFF.

This clonotype was picked up many times. J is TRBJ2-3 and V is TRBV30; D tentatively reads TRBD1 or TRBD2 (5 bases each). This CDR3 has 14 amino acids. Germline V gene lookup returns CDR1 GTSNPN and CDR2 SVGIG (reference sequence). Deletions cut 0 bases from V and 4 bases from J, with 11 bases between. CDR3 protein: CAWSVRLGADTQYF. CDR3 DNA sequence: TGTGCCTGGAGTGTACGACTGGGGGCAGATACGCAGTATTTT.

The chain combines TRBV20-1 with TRBJ1-5, with 8 bases fitting TRBD1. Germline CDR1 reads DFQATT; CDR2 reads SNEGSKA (reference sequence). With V trimmed by 3 bases and J by 3 bases, 7 bases remained unmatched. CDR3 length equals 15 residues. The DNA for the CDR3 is TGCAGTGCTAGGAGACAGGGGAGGCCCAATCAGCCCCAGCATTTT. Protein product: CSARRQGRPNQPQHF.

This clonotype was found many times. The rearrangement uses TRBV7-3 and TRBJ2-1, with a possible D match to TRBD1 (5 bases). V lost 2 bases, J lost 8 bases, and 16 bases lay in between. The length of the CDR3 is 15 residues. Looked up from germline, CDR1 is SGHTA and CDR2 is FQGTGA. The DNA for the CDR3 is TGTGCCAGCAGCTTAGTTCGCCAGGGAAAGGATGAGCAGTTCTTC. Its protein is CASSLVRQGKDEQFF.

This clonotype was observed at least ten times. This chain joins TRBV6-2 or TRBV6-3 and TRBJ2-5; D is uncertain. Germline lookup yields CDR1 MNHEY and CDR2 SVGEGT. The CDR3 is 15 amino acids. The germline V and J ends were trimmed by 2 bases and 6 bases, with 16 bases remaining between them. The CDR3 is CASSYALFDGKTQYF. The CDR3 DNA reads TGTGCCAGCAGTTACGCCCTATTTGACGGAAAGACCCAGTACTTC.

This clonotype was seen at least ten times. The gene calls are TRBV30 and TRBJ2-7; either TRBD1 or TRBD2 may fit D (5 bases each). Per the germline V gene, CDR1 is GTSNPN and CDR2 is SVGIG (reference sequence). The CDR3 is 12 residues long. Trimming took 8 bases from V and 3 from J, leaving 14 bases between them. CDR3 residues: CAASGADYEQYF. The CDR3 DNA is TGTGCCGCCTCCGGGGCGGACTACGAGCAGTACTTC.

This clonotype was counted a few times. The J gene is TRBJ2-1, the V gene TRBV20-1; D is undetermined. V lost 6 bases, J lost 7 bases, and 10 bases lay in between. Germline V gene lookup returns CDR1 DFQATT and CDR2 SNEGSKA (reference sequence). The CDR3 extends over 11 amino acids. CDR3 nucleotide sequence: TGCAGTGCCGTGCCGTCGAATGAGCAGTTCTTC. Amino acids: CSAVPSNEQFF.

This clonotype was recorded many times. This chain uses TRBV18 with TRBJ1-1, with 11 bases aligning to TRBD1. Germline V lookup: CDR1 KGHSH, CDR2 LQKENI. With V trimmed by 3 bases and J by 8 bases, 5 bases remained unmatched. The CDR3 is made up of 14 amino acids. The CDR3 reads CASSPDRGLGEAFF. The CDR3 DNA sequence: TGTGCCAGCTCACCGGACAGGGGGCTAGGGGAAGCTTTCTTT.

The sample holds many counts of this clonotype. V is TRBV6-2 or TRBV6-3 and J is TRBJ1-1; D uncertain. Germline-derived CDR1 and CDR2 are MNHEY and SVGEGT. The CDR3 has 16 amino acids. The V end lost 0 bases, the J end lost 0 bases, and 11 bases lay between the germline ends. CDR3 DNA sequence: TGTGCCAGCAGTTACTCGCACTATAGCCTGAACACTGAAGCTTTCTTT. This codes for CASSYSHYSLNTEAFF.